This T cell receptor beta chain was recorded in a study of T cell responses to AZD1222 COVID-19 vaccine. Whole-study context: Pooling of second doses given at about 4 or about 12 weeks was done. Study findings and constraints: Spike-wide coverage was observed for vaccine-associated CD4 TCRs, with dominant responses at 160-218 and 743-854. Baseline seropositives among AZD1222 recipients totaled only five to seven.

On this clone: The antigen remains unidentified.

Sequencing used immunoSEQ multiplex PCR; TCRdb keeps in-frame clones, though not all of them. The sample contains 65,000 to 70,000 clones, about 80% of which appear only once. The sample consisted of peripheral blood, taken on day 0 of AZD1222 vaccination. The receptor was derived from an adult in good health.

CDR3: CASSQQDRGGYGYTF. The CDR3 DNA reads as TGCGCCAGCAGCCAACAGGACAGGGGAGGCTATGGCTACACCTTC. This chain links TRBV4-1 with TRBJ1-2; 9 nucleotides agree with TRBD1. This CDR3 region has 15 residues. Per the germline V gene, CDR1 is MGHRA and CDR2 is YSYEKL. Trimming took 2 bases from V and 4 from J; bases not matched to a gene: 5.